A single sample gave rise to the 9 T cell receptor beta chains below, sequenced in a study of blood T cell repertoires in COVID-19 (dated by TCRdb to the early 2020s). Library prep was done by the immunoSEQ multiplex PCR assay. The source is immuneACCESS, and TCRdb retained only in-frame sequences with V and J called. Part of the clones is not carried over; for the studies checked, unresolved V genes explain less than half of this, and the remainder is unexplained. The sample table contains 60,000 to 90,000 clones; only one count was recorded for around four fifths of them. The biggest ten clones account for approximately 20% of the sample. Sequencing was performed on peripheral blood. The receptors come from a man between 60 and 75 years old with acute or convalescent COVID-19.

The V gene is TRBV7-3, the J gene TRBJ2-1, with D perhaps matching TRBD2 (6 bases). The germline gives CDR1 SGHTA, CDR2 FQGTGA. This CDR3 region has 14 residues. The V end lost 1 base, the J end lost 10 bases, and 14 bases lay between the germline ends. CDR3 nucleotide sequence: TGTGCCAGCAGCTTAAAAGGGACTCTAGGGGAGCAGTTCTTC. This encodes CASSLKGTLGEQFF.

This sequence joins TRBV4-1 and TRBJ2-7; 13 nucleotides align to TRBD2. Unmatched junction bases numbered 1, after V lost 5 bases and J lost 0 bases. Per the germline V gene, CDR1 is MGHRA and CDR2 is YSYEKL. CDR3 length: 15 amino acids. The CDR3 coding sequence is TGCGCCAGCAGCGGACTAGCGGGGGACTCCTACGAGCAGTACGTC. Translating gives CASSGLAGDSYEQYV.

This chain links TRBV4-1 with TRBJ2-6; TRBD1 matches at 8 bases. The CDR3 spans 19 residues. Per germline, CDR1 MGHRA and CDR2 YSYEKL. J gave up 1 base and V 1 base, and 9 bases lay outside the gene matches. CDR3 in amino acids: CASSQVWAGGSSGANVLTF. CDR3 DNA: TGCGCCAGCAGCCAAGTATGGGCAGGGGGCAGTTCTGGGGCCAACGTCCTGACTTTC.

This chain connects TRBV5-5 to TRBJ2-2, with 7 positions matching TRBD2. The trim removed 2 bases at V and 5 bases at J, leaving 6 bases unmatched. CDR1 and CDR2 from the germline V gene are SGHKS and YYEKEE (reference sequence). This CDR3 spans 15 amino acids. The DNA of the CDR3 is TGTGCCAGCAGCTTACGTTTGGGGGGGACCGGGGAGCTGTTTTTT. It is translated as CASSLRLGGTGELFF.

This chain uses TRBV19 with TRBJ2-3; 11 bases line up with TRBD1. CDR3 size: 14 residues. Germline-derived CDR1 and CDR2 are LNHDA and SQIVND (reference sequence). With V trimmed by 3 bases and J by 5 bases, 1 base remained unmatched. The CDR3 coding sequence is TGTGCCAGTAGTATTGGGACAGGGGGAGATACGCAGTATTTT. As protein: CASSIGTGGDTQYF.

The rearrangement uses TRBV10-1 and TRBJ1-1, with D possibly being TRBD1 (5 bases). Germline CDR1 and CDR2: WNHNN and SYGVQD (reference sequence). The CDR3 extends over 13 amino acids. V shed 0 bases and J shed 4 bases, with 6 bases lying between them. In nucleotides, the CDR3 is TGCGCCAGCAGTGAGTCGGGGGGCACTGAAGCTTTCTTT. Encoded protein: CASSESGGTEAFF.

J is TRBJ2-3 and V is TRBV7-7; a possible D gene is TRBD2 (7 bases). This CDR3 contains 13 residues. V lost 8 bases, J lost 6 bases, and 15 bases lay in between. Germline V gene data show CDR1 as SSHAT and CDR2 as FNYEAQ (reference sequence). The CDR3 reads CASSKGGRDTQYF. For the CDR3, the DNA is TGTGCCAGCTCAAAGGGGGGGCGGGATACGCAGTATTTT.

V usage is TRBV6-6 and J usage is TRBJ2-5, with a possible D match to TRBD1 (5 bases). V shed 4 bases and J shed 1 base, with 7 bases lying between them. The CDR3 spans 13 residues. The germline gives CDR1 MNHNY, CDR2 SVGAGI (reference sequence). For the CDR3, the DNA is TGTGCCAGCAGTTTGACAGCCCAAGAGACCCAGTACTTC. Amino acid sequence: CASSLTAQETQYF.

This clone showed up just once. The genes are TRBV9 and TRBJ2-5, with TRBD2 as a possible D gene (6 bases). V was cut by 3 bases and J by 5 bases, with 14 bases left in between. This CDR3 has 14 amino acids. Germline CDR1 is SGDLS and CDR2 is YYNGEE. The CDR3 DNA sequence: TGTGCCAGCAGCGCCGAAGGCGGGGTGGAGACCCAGTACTTC. Translation gives CASSAEGGVETQYF.